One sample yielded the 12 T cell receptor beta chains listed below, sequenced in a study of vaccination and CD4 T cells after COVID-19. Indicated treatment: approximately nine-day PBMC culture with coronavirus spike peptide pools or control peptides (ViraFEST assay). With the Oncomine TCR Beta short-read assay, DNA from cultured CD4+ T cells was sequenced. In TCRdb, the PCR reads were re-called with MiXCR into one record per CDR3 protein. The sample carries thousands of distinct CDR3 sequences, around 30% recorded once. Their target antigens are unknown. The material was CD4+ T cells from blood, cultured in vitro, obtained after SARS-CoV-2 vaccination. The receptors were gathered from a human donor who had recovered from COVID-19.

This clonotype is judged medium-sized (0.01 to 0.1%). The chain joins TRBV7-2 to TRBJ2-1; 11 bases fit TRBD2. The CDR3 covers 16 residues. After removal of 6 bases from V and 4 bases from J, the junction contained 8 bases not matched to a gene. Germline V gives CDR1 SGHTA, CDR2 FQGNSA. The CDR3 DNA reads TGTGCCAGCAGTCAGATAGCGGGGGGGCCTTACAATGAGCAGTTCTTC. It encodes CASSQIAGGPYNEQFF.

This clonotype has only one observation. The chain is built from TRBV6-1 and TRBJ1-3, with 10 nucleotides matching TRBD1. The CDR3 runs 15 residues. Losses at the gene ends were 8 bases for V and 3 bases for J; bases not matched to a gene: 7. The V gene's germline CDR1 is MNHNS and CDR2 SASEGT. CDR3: CASCQGQGLGNTIYF. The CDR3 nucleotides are TGTGCCAGCTGCCAGGGACAGGGGCTTGGAAACACCATATATTTT.

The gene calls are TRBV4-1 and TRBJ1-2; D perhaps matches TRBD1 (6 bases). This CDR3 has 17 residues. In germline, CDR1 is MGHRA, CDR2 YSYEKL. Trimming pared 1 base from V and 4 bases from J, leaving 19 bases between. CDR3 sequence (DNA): TGCGCCAGCAGCCAAGCCAACGGGGGGGCTGGGGGCTATGGCTACACCTTC. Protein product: CASSQANGGAGGYGYTF.

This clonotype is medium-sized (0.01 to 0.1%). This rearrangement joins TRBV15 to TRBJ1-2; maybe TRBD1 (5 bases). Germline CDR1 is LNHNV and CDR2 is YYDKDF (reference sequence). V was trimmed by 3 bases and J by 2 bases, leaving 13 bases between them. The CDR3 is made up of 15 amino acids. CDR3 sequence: CATSSDRQLNYGYTF. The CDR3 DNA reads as TGTGCCACCAGCAGCGATCGACAGCTAAACTATGGCTACACCTTC.

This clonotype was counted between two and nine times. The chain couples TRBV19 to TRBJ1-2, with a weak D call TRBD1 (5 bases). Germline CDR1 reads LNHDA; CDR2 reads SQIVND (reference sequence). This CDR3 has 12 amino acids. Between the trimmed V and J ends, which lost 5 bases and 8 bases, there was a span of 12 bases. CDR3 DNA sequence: TGTGCCAGTAGTTCAGGGTCGAGGGGCTACACCTTC. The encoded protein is CASSSGSRGYTF.

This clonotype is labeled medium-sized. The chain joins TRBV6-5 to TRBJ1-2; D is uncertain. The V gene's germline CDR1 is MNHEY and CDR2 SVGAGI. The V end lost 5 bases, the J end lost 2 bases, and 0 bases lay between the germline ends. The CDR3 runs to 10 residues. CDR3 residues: CASSNYGYTF. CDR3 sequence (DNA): TGTGCCAGCAGTAACTATGGCTACACCTTC.

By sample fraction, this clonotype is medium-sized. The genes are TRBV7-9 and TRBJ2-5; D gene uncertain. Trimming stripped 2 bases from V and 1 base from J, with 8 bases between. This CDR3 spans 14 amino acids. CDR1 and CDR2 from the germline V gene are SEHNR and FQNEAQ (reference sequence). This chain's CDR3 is CASSLSAAQETQYF. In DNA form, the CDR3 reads TGTGCCAGCAGCTTAAGTGCTGCCCAAGAGACCCAGTACTTC.

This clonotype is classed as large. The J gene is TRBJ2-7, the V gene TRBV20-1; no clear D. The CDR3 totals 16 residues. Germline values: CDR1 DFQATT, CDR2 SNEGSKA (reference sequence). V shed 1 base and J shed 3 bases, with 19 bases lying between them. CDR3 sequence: CSARGESGATNYEQYF. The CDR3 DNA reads TGCAGTGCTAGAGGAGAATCTGGAGCCACTAACTACGAGCAGTACTTC.

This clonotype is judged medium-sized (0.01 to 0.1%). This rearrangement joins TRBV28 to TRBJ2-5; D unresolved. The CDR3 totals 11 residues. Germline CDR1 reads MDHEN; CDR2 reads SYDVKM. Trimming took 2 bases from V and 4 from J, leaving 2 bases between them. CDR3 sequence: CASSLRETQYF. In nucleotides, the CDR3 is TGTGCCAGCAGTTTACGAGAGACCCAGTACTTC.

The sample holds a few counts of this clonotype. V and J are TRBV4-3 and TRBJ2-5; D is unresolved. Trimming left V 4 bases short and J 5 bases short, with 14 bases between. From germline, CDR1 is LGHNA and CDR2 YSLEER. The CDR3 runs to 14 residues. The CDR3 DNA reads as TGCGCCAGCAGCCCCCGCCGACACGGGGAGACCCAGTACTTC. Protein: CASSPRRHGETQYF.

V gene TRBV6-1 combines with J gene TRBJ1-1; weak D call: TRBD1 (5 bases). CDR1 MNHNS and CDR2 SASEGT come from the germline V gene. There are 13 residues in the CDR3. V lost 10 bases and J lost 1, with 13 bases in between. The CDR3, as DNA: TGTGCCACCCGAATCGGGGGGAACACTGAAGCTTTCTTT. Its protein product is CATRIGGNTEAFF.

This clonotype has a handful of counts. The CDR3 sequence: CASSYGQGASYTF. The DNA for the CDR3 is TGTGCCAGCAGTTACGGACAGGGGGCGAGCTACACCTTC. V gene TRBV6-5 combines with J gene TRBJ1-2; 11 bases match TRBD1. CDR3 length: 13 residues. The germline V gene has CDR1 MNHEY and CDR2 SVGAGI. The J segment lost 9 bases and the V segment lost 2 bases, leaving 2 bases of the junction unmatched.